This TCR beta chain comes out of a study of blood T cell repertoires in COVID-19. The wider study: Samples came from the United States, Italy and Spain, spanning acute and convalescent COVID-19. Nucleic acid was either cDNA or gDNA, and it came from T cells, B-cell-depleted T cells, or PBMCs.

Germline CDR1 SGHTA, CDR2 FQGNSA. The V end was cut by 4 bases, the J end by 0 bases, with 12 bases between. CDR3 size: 15 residues. This clone was counted a few times. TCRdb's table, derived via immunoSEQ multiplex PCR, lists solely in-frame clones and lacks some. The table has tens of thousands of clones, around three quarters seen once. The genes are TRBV7-2 and TRBJ1-1, with D maybe TRBD1 (5 bases). Sequenced material: peripheral blood. The source is a woman aged 70-85 years with acute or convalescent COVID-19. Here the CDR3 DNA reads TGTGCCAGCAGCTCTTCCGCAGGGATGAACACTGAAGCTTTCTTT. Encoded protein: CASSSSAGMNTEAFF.